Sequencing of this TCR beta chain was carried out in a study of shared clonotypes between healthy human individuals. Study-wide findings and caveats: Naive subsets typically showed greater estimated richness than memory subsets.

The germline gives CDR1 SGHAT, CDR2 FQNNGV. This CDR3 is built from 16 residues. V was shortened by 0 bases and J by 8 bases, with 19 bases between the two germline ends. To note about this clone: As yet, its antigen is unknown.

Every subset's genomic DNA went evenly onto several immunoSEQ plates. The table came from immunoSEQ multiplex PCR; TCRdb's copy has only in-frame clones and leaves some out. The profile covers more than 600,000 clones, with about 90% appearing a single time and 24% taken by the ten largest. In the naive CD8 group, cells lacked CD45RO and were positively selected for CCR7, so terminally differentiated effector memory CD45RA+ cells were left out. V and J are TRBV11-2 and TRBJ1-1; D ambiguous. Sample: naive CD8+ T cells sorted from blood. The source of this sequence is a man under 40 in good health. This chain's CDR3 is CASSLDRRYISPEAFF. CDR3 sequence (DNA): TGTGCCAGCAGCTTAGATCGGAGGTACATCTCTCCAGAAGCTTTCTTT.